One sample yielded the 23 T cell receptor beta chains listed below, sequenced in a study of T cells after yellow fever vaccination. One entry per CDR3 protein results from TCRdb running MiXCR on the 5' RACE reads. Of approximately 96,000 distinct CDR3 sequences listed, around 9.8% are singletons. This specimen consisted of CD8+ T cells not binding an NS4B(214-222) dextramer, sorted from PBMCs, obtained more than 14 days after the first yellow fever vaccination. These receptors came from a man younger than 35 who received the YFV17D yellow fever vaccine.

There are a few counts of this clonotype. This chain connects TRBV7-9 to TRBJ2-7; possible D gene TRBD1, 6 bases. This CDR3 comprises 15 residues. Looked up from germline, CDR1 is SEHNR and CDR2 is FQNEAQ (reference sequence). V was shortened by 5 bases and J by 6 bases, with 20 bases between the two germline ends. The CDR3 here is CASSLSQGKRSEQYV. For the CDR3, the DNA is TGTGCCAGCAGCCTCTCCCAGGGGAAGCGTAGCGAGCAGTACGTC.

This clonotype has only a few counts. The CDR3 is CSVVGGGGKSWYQETQYF. CDR3 bases: TGCAGCGTTGTGGGGGGAGGAGGCAAAAGTTGGTACCAAGAGACCCAGTACTTC. The rearrangement uses TRBV29-1 and TRBJ2-5; tentatively, D is TRBD2 (6 bases). V dropped 4 bases and J dropped 0 bases, with 24 bases sitting between them. Germline-derived CDR1 and CDR2 are SQVTM and ANQGSEA. There are 18 residues in the CDR3.

This clonotype was seen only a few times. This chain links TRBV29-1 with TRBJ1-1, with a weak D call TRBD1 (5 bases). V was pared by 0 bases and J by 4 bases, with 18 bases between. Germline assignment: CDR1 SQVTM and CDR2 ANQGSEA. The CDR3 contains 16 residues. CDR3 nucleotides: TGCAGCGTTGAAGATCTTCAGGTGGCTGGGGGCACTGAAGCTTTCTTT. Its protein product is CSVEDLQVAGGTEAFF.

This clonotype was seen more than once but under ten times. This chain uses TRBV28 with TRBJ1-2, with D possibly being TRBD1 (6 bases). Germline V CDR1 and CDR2: MDHEN, SYDVKM. Trimming took off 8 bases at V and 7 bases at J, with 20 bases between the two ends. CDR3 length equals 14 residues. This CDR3 reads CASELVGTLAGYTF. For the CDR3, the DNA is TGTGCCAGCGAATTAGTGGGGACACTCGCTGGCTACACCTTC.

This clonotype was seen repeatedly, ten times or more. The rearrangement uses TRBV12-3 or TRBV12-4 and TRBJ2-7, with a weak D call TRBD1 (6 bases). Trimming left V 2 bases short and J 5 bases short, with 16 bases between. This CDR3 is 15 amino acids long. CDR3 sequence: CASSLRAGEAHEQYF. In DNA form, the CDR3 reads TGTGCCAGCAGTTTACGGGCAGGGGAAGCCCACGAGCAGTACTTC.

This sequence joins TRBV5-1 and TRBJ1-1; the D is unclear. The CDR3 covers 18 residues. The V end lost 2 bases, the J end lost 1 base, and 21 bases lay between the germline ends. Germline V gene data show CDR1 as SGHRS and CDR2 as YFSETQ. CDR3 loop: CASSFDPGRLAGNTEAFF. CDR3 in DNA: TGCGCCAGCAGCTTTGACCCCGGCCGTCTCGCCGGGAACACTGAAGCTTTCTTT.

The chain uses TRBV11-1 and TRBJ2-2, with D perhaps matching TRBD1 (6 bases). This CDR3 is 18 amino acids long. The germline V gene encodes CDR1 SGHAT and CDR2 FQDESV (reference sequence). V lost 1 base and J 1 base, leaving 16 bases between the germline ends. The CDR3 sequence: CASSLERDNLLNTGELFF. CDR3 coding DNA: TGTGCCAGCAGCTTAGAAAGGGACAACTTACTGAACACCGGGGAGCTGTTTTTT.

This clonotype was observed at least ten times. This chain connects TRBV4-2 to TRBJ2-1; D call uncertain. Trimming took 0 bases from V and 4 from J, leaving 7 bases between them. The CDR3 is made up of 14 amino acids. Germline V CDR1 and CDR2: LGHNA, YNFKEQ. This CDR3 reads CASSQEDDYNEQFF. Written as DNA, the CDR3 is TGTGCCAGCAGCCAAGAGGACGATTACAATGAGCAGTTCTTC.

The table lists this clonotype with a few counts. The chain joins TRBV6-2 or TRBV6-3 to TRBJ1-5, with unresolved D. This CDR3 has 15 amino acids. Germline loops: CDR1 MNHEY, CDR2 SVGEGT. V lost 2 bases, J lost 3 bases, and 11 bases lay in between. CDR3 coding DNA: TGTGCCAGCAGTTACGGGCGTACCTTCAATCAGCCCCAGCATTTT. Translation: CASSYGRTFNQPQHF.

The chain uses TRBV4-3 and TRBJ1-2; TRBD1 might be the D (6 bases). This CDR3 has 16 amino acids. The ends were cut back, 5 bases at V and 0 bases at J, with 16 bases in the middle. Germline loops: CDR1 LGHNA, CDR2 YSLEER. CDR3 DNA sequence: TGCGCCAGCAGCTTAGACCGGGGGCCGCCTAACTATGGCTACACCTTC. Protein sequence: CASSLDRGPPNYGYTF.

In this sample, this clonotype turned up a few times. The chain has TRBV12-3 or TRBV12-4 and TRBJ2-5, with 9 bases aligning to TRBD1. The CDR3 sequence is 16 residues long. J lost 3 bases, V lost 6 bases, and 11 bases had no gene match. The chain's CDR3 is CASSHTGGDSKETQYF. DNA for the CDR3: TGTGCCAGCAGCCACACAGGGGGCGATTCCAAAGAGACCCAGTACTTC.

The chain has TRBV10-3 and TRBJ2-1; D is uncertain. The CDR3 has 13 residues. CDR1 ENHRY and CDR2 SYGVKD come from the germline V gene. V lost 6 bases and J 1 base, leaving 7 bases between the germline ends. The CDR3 DNA reads TGTGCCATCAGGGTCAGTTCCTACAATGAGCAGTTCTTC. It codes for CAIRVSSYNEQFF.

This clonotype was seen only a few times. This rearrangement joins TRBV7-2 to TRBJ2-7, with D perhaps assigned TRBD1 or TRBD2 (5 bases each). This CDR3 has 15 amino acids. Per the germline V gene, CDR1 is SGHTA and CDR2 is FQGNSA. Trimming cost V 5 bases and J 0 bases, with 14 bases left between them. The DNA of the CDR3 is TGTGCCAGCAGCCGGGGACCGTCAAGCTCCTACGAGCAGTACGTC. Its translation is CASSRGPSSSYEQYV.

The rearrangement uses TRBV6-5 and TRBJ2-3; no clear D. From germline, CDR1 is MNHEY and CDR2 SVGAGI. The CDR3 extends over 11 amino acids. V shed 6 bases and J shed 5 bases, with 6 bases lying between them. The CDR3 here is CASRIRDTQYF. The CDR3 DNA sequence: TGTGCCAGCAGAATCCGAGATACGCAGTATTTT.

J is TRBJ2-3 and V is TRBV7-9; possibly TRBD2 for D (5 bases). V lost 5 bases, J lost 6 bases, and 6 bases lay in between. This CDR3 is 11 amino acids long. CDR1 SEHNR and CDR2 FQNEAQ come from the germline V gene (reference sequence). CDR3 residues: CASSRGDTQYF. DNA for the CDR3: TGTGCCAGCAGCCGCGGGGATACGCAGTATTTT.

This sequence joins TRBV5-1 and TRBJ2-3; D is possibly TRBD1 or TRBD2 (6 bases each). CDR3 length equals 17 residues. Germline lookup yields CDR1 SGHRS and CDR2 YFSETQ. Trimming removed 3 bases at V and 3 bases at J, with 20 bases between. CDR3 DNA: TGCGCCAGCAGCTACAACAGGGAACTAGCTAGGACAGATACGCAGTATTTT. Amino acids: CASSYNRELARTDTQYF.

V gene TRBV6-2 or TRBV6-3 combines with J gene TRBJ1-1; no clear D. This CDR3 is built from 11 residues. CDR1 is MNHEY, CDR2 SVGEGT, per germline. Trimming took off 5 bases at V and 4 bases at J, with 5 bases between the two ends. The CDR3 reads CASSRITEAFF. As DNA, the CDR3 is TGTGCCAGCAGTAGAATCACTGAAGCTTTCTTT.

This clonotype was picked up a small number of times. The chain recombines TRBV7-6 with TRBJ2-5, with a tentative D call TRBD2 (5 bases). The CDR3 is 15 residues long. The V and J ends lost 5 bases and 6 bases respectively, with 19 bases between them. Germline CDR1 reads SGHVS; CDR2 reads FNYEAQ. The CDR3, as DNA: TGTGCCAGCAGCCCGTCCTCCGCTAGCTGGAAGACCCAGTACTTC. Protein sequence: CASSPSSASWKTQYF.

This clonotype has more than one count but fewer than ten. The CDR3 region is CASSLAGETNEQFF. The CDR3 DNA sequence: TGTGCCAGCAGCTTAGCGGGGGAAACCAATGAGCAGTTCTTC. J is TRBJ2-1 and V is TRBV7-8, with D perhaps TRBD1 or TRBD2 (5 bases each). The CDR3 length is 14 residues. V gave up 0 bases and J gave up 6 bases, with 9 bases separating them. The germline gives CDR1 SGHVS, CDR2 FQNEAQ.

The chain is built from TRBV20-1 and TRBJ1-5; tentative D call: TRBD1 (5 bases). CDR1 DFQATT and CDR2 SNEGSKA come from the germline V gene (reference sequence). Trimming took off 0 bases at V and 5 bases at J, with 14 bases between the two ends. This CDR3 comprises 15 residues. The CDR3 DNA follows: TGCAGTGCTAGAGATCCAGGCCCGGGGGATCAGCCCCAGCATTTT. It specifies CSARDPGPGDQPQHF.

This clonotype was detected a few times. This chain links TRBV3-1 with TRBJ1-1; D remains ambiguous. This CDR3 spans 15 amino acids. Trimming took 10 bases from V and 0 from J, leaving 18 bases between them. Germline loops: CDR1 LGHDT, CDR2 YNNKEL (reference sequence). For the CDR3, the DNA is TGTGCCACCACCCCCGGGCATCGGTTGAACACTGAAGCTTTCTTT. Translating it yields CATTPGHRLNTEAFF.

There are a few counts of this clonotype. The chain couples TRBV12-3 or TRBV12-4 to TRBJ2-7; a weak D match, TRBD1 (7 bases). This CDR3 comprises 12 residues. V dropped 3 bases and J dropped 7 bases, with 10 bases sitting between them. The CDR3 DNA reads TGTGCCAGCAGTTTGACAGGGAGGGAGCAGTACTTC. It specifies CASSLTGREQYF.

The chain uses TRBV10-3 and TRBJ2-3; 14 bases align to TRBD2. CDR3 length: 15 residues. Germline CDR1 is ENHRY and CDR2 is SYGVKD. The trim removed 6 bases at V and 5 bases at J, leaving 4 bases unmatched. CDR3 protein: CAIRRTSGGLDTQYF. In DNA, the CDR3 is TGTGCCATCAGGAGGACTAGCGGGGGGTTAGATACGCAGTATTTT.